This TCR beta chain comes out of a study of T cell clonotyping in hematopoietic cell transplantation. Study-level results: After transplant, recipient diversity fell while pathologically expanded clonotypes grew through day 180.

Profiling relied on immunoSEQ multiplex PCR, and the TCRdb table lists in-frame clones only, not all of them. The data show approximately 8,700 clones, approximately 85% seen once. Per the germline V gene, CDR1 is LGHNT and CDR2 is FRNRAP. The CDR3 sequence is 11 residues long. Recipients were bled about 28 days pretransplant and at posttransplant days 30, 100, 180. As for this clone: Its antigen is not identified. Sequence at one end of the junction differs from germline and may be a read error.

The sample in question was PBMCs, obtained 180 days after allogeneic stem cell transplant. The sequence was obtained from a female patient between 25 and 45 years old who had an allogeneic stem cell transplant, so the T cells may come from the graft donor. Some clones in this sample may be carry-over from other donors' samples. V and J are TRBV12-5 and TRBJ1-2, with D hard to call. The CDR3: CASGLSPPTSF. CDR3 nucleotide sequence: TGTGCTAGTGGTTTGTCACCCCCGACCAGCTTC.